Listed below are T cell receptor beta chains from one sample, sequenced in a study of blood T cell repertoires in COVID-19. This table comes from immunoSEQ multiplex PCR, and its TCRdb copy is limited to in-frame clones, with some not included. This sample has fewer than 250,000 clones, with about 83% found just once. What was sequenced was PBMCs or T cells enriched from blood (not recorded which). These receptors came from a woman in her thirties or forties who had recovered from COVID-19. CDR3s include the opening cysteine and the closing phenylalanine or tryptophan. D genes are given only for firm matches. Clone size is stated in some rows and not others, as once, few, many or a class when expanded.

v_gene	abundance	j_gene	d_gene	CDR3nt	CDR3aa
TRBV7-9	NA	TRBJ1-1	NA	TGTGCCAGCAGCCGAGACTGGGCTGAAGCTTTCTTT	CASSRDWAEAFF
TRBV9	NA	TRBJ2-7	TRBD1	TGTGCCAGCAGTGCCGGGACAGGGGTGGGGGAGCAGTACTTC	CASSAGTGVGEQYF
TRBV28	NA	TRBJ1-2	TRBD1	TGTGCCAGCACCACTATGACAGGGCACTATGGCTACACCTTC	CASTTMTGHYGYTF
TRBV20-1	once	TRBJ2-5	NA	TGCAGTGCTGACAGGAAGGAGACCCAGTACTTC	CSADRKETQYF
TRBV5-4	once	TRBJ2-2	NA	TGTGCCAGCAGCATGGAGCCGCTAGTAGGAGACACCGGGGAGCTGTTTTTT	CASSMEPLVGDTGELFF
TRBV11-3	once	TRBJ2-3	NA	TGTGCCAGCAGCTCTCGGTTGATGAGCACAGATACGCAGTATTTT	CASSSRLMSTDTQYF
TRBV6-2/TRBV6-3	NA	TRBJ2-1	TRBD1	TGTGCCAGCAGCCGGGACAGGGGGCCCAATGAGCAGTTCTTC	CASSRDRGPNEQFF
TRBV7-9	few	TRBJ2-7	TRBD2	TGTGCCAGCAGCTCGAGACTAGCGGGAGATCCCGAGCAGTACTTC	CASSSRLAGDPEQYF
TRBV30	once	TRBJ1-1	TRBD1	TGTGCCTGGAGTCCCTCGCGGGGACAGGGGTTATACGGAGCTTTCTTT	CAWSPSRGQGLYGAFF
TRBV18	NA	TRBJ1-6	NA	TGTGCCAGCTCACCACCGTCGGCGGGGGCGTCCCTCCACTTT	CASSPPSAGASLHF
TRBV6-5	NA	TRBJ1-3	TRBD1	TGTGCCAGCAGATCGACAGGGTTCGGAAACACCATATATTTT	CASRSTGFGNTIYF
TRBV7-2	NA	TRBJ1-6	TRBD1	TGTGCCAGCAGCTACTCCGGGACAGCCGATAATTCACCCCTCCACTTT	CASSYSGTADNSPLHF
TRBV19	NA	TRBJ1-4	NA	TGTGCCAGTAGTCGGGGGGCCAGCGAAAAACTGTTTTTT	CASSRGASEKLFF
TRBV6-2/TRBV6-3	NA	TRBJ2-5	TRBD2	TGTGCCAGCAGTTCCCCGACTAGCGGGAGATTCGAGACCCAGTACTTC	CASSSPTSGRFETQYF
TRBV6-5	NA	TRBJ1-3	NA	TGTGCCAGCACCCGGGGACTTGGAAACACCATATATTTT	CASTRGLGNTIYF
TRBV10-3	NA	TRBJ2-1	NA	TGTGCCACCCAACCCCCTGCGCGGGGACTTTTTATCTTC	CATQPPARGLFIF
TRBV28	NA	TRBJ1-5	TRBD1	TGTGCCAGCAGGAGAAGAGGGCAGGGGGCGCTCCCTCAGCCCCAGCATTTT	CASRRRGQGALPQPQHF
TRBV27	NA	TRBJ2-1	NA	TGTGCCAGCAGTTCCCTGCCGCCGGGACTTAGCTCCTACAATGAGCAGTTCTTC	CASSSLPPGLSSYNEQFF
TRBV5-1	NA	TRBJ1-3	NA	TGCGCCAGCAGCTTTACCGGGACACTAGGAAACACCATATATTTT	CASSFTGTLGNTIYF
TRBV29-1	NA	TRBJ1-2	TRBD1	TGCAGCGTTAGGACAAGGGACAGGGCTAACTATGGCTACACCTTC	CSVRTRDRANYGYTF
TRBV12-3/TRBV12-4	NA	TRBJ1-3	NA	TGTGCCAGCAGTTTATCCACAGCACACACCATATATTTT	CASSLSTAHTIYF
TRBV27	NA	TRBJ2-4	TRBD1	TGTGCCAGCAGCAGCTACAGGGGAAACATTCAGTACTTC	CASSSYRGNIQYF
TRBV6-1	few	TRBJ2-3	NA	TGTGCCAGCAGTGAAGCGAGGGGGTATACGCAGTATTTT	CASSEARGYTQYF
TRBV6-5	NA	TRBJ1-1	NA	TGTGCCAGCACTCCCGACAGTATGAACACTGAAGCTTTCTTT	CASTPDSMNTEAFF
TRBV5-1	NA	TRBJ2-1	TRBD2	TGCGCCAGCAGCCGAGCGGGAGGGCGCGATGAGCAGTTCTTC	CASSRAGGRDEQFF
TRBV30	few	TRBJ2-2	NA	TGTGCCTGGAGTGAACTAGTAGAGACCGGGGAGCTGTTTTTT	CAWSELVETGELFF